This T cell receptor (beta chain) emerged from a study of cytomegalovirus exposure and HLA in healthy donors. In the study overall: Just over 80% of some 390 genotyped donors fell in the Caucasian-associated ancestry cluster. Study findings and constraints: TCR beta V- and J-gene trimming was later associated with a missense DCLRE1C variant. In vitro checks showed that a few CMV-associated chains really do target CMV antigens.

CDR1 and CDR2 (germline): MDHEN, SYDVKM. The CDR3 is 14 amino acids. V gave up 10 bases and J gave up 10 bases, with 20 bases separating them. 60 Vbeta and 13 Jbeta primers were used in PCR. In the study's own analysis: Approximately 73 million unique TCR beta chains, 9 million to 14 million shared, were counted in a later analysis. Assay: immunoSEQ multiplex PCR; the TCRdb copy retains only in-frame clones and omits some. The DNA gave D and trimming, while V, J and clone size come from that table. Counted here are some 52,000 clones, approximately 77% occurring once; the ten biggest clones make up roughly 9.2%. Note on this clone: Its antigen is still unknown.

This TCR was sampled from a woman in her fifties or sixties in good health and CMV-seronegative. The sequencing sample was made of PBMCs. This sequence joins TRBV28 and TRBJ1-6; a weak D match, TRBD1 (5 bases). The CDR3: CATTFGQGYSPLHF. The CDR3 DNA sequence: TGTGCCACGACCTTCGGGCAGGGATACTCACCCCTCCACTTT.